The 9 T cell receptor beta chains given below trace back to one sample, sequenced in a study of T-cell reconstitution after alpha-beta-depleted transplantation in children. The TCRbeta library incorporated unique molecular identifiers. TCRdb itself ran the PCR reads through MiXCR, one entry per CDR3 protein. The sample yields approximately 1,000,000 distinct CDR3 sequences, about 29% seen once. Sequences were derived from PBMCs, mostly from graft donor cells, sampled 360 days after TCRalphabeta/CD19-depleted stem cell transplant. The receptors here all came from a boy in the first two years of life who had a stem cell transplant for SCID, so the T cells may come from the graft donor.

This clonotype has just a few counts. CDR3: CSVEGRQGRVSTEAFF. For the CDR3, the DNA is TGCAGCGTTGAAGGAAGACAGGGGAGGGTGAGCACTGAAGCTTTCTTT. The chain is built from TRBV29-1 and TRBJ1-1; TRBD1 agrees at 8 bases. The V segment lost 1 base and the J segment 4 bases; nucleotides outside the gene matches: 11. The CDR3 covers 16 residues. Germline V gene lookup returns CDR1 SQVTM and CDR2 ANQGSEA.

This clonotype was picked up a small number of times. The chain has TRBV7-9 and TRBJ2-7, with a possible D match to TRBD1 (5 bases). CDR3 size: 13 residues. Germline V gives CDR1 SEHNR, CDR2 FQNEAQ (reference sequence). Trimming removed 3 bases from V and 6 bases from J, with 12 bases in between. CDR3 sequence: CASSFSGFGEQYF. CDR3 nucleotides: TGTGCCAGCAGCTTCTCAGGGTTCGGCGAGCAGTACTTC.

The J gene is TRBJ1-1, the V gene TRBV7-9; 7 bases line up with TRBD1. The CDR3 runs to 16 residues. The germline CDR1 and CDR2 sequences are SEHNR and FQNEAQ (reference sequence). V shed 2 bases, J shed 1 base, and the junction held 7 bases outside the gene matches. CDR3 amino acids: CASSLSYGTANTEAFF. The CDR3 DNA is TGTGCCAGCAGCTTAAGTTACGGGACAGCGAACACTGAAGCTTTCTTT.

The rearrangement links TRBV5-6 to TRBJ1-2; D may be TRBD1 (5 bases). Germline-derived CDR1 and CDR2 are SGHDT and YYEEEE. V lost 4 bases, J lost 4 bases, and 17 bases lay in between. CDR3 size: 15 residues. The CDR3, as DNA: TGTGCCAGCAGCGTCAACTGGGACGGCCCCTATGGCTACACCTTC. Translated, it gives CASSVNWDGPYGYTF.

This clonotype appeared a few times. The chain is built from TRBV4-1 and TRBJ1-1, with TRBD1 matching 7 bases. From germline, CDR1 is MGHRA and CDR2 YSYEKL. The CDR3 runs to 16 residues. Unmatched junction bases numbered 9, after V lost 0 bases and J lost 5 bases. The CDR3 spells CASSQDLYRGSTEAFF. DNA of the CDR3: TGCGCCAGCAGCCAAGATCTCTACAGGGGTAGTACTGAAGCTTTCTTT.

The chain combines TRBV14 with TRBJ2-1, with D unresolved. Germline values: CDR1 SGHDN, CDR2 FVKESK. The V end was cut by 0 bases, the J end by 0 bases, with 12 bases between. This CDR3 spans 17 amino acids. This CDR3 is CASSQDADLSSYNEQFF. CDR3 sequence (DNA): TGTGCCAGCAGCCAAGATGCGGACCTCTCCTCCTACAATGAGCAGTTCTTC.

This chain links TRBV7-9 with TRBJ1-5; D uncertain. The CDR3 contains 15 residues. Per germline, CDR1 SEHNR and CDR2 FQNEAQ (reference sequence). Trimming took off 5 bases at V and 5 bases at J, with 16 bases between the two ends. CDR3 region: CASSASWRSDQPQHF. In DNA, the CDR3 is TGTGCCAGCAGCGCATCGTGGAGGAGCGATCAGCCCCAGCATTTT.

This chain connects TRBV5-1 to TRBJ2-1, with a weak D call TRBD2 (6 bases). The CDR3 extends over 18 amino acids. Between the trimmed V and J ends, which lost 0 bases and 5 bases, there was a span of 21 bases. Germline CDR1 is SGHRS and CDR2 is YFSETQ. The CDR3 bases are TGCGCCAGCAGCTTGGAGGCTGGTGGGAGGAGAGGCCACAATGAGCAGTTCTTC. It codes for CASSLEAGGRRGHNEQFF.

The V and J genes are TRBV5-1 and TRBJ1-5; the match to TRBD1 covers 8 bases. From germline, CDR1 is SGHRS and CDR2 YFSETQ. The CDR3 runs to 17 residues. J gave up 0 bases and V 4 bases, and 9 bases lay outside the gene matches. CDR3 bases: TGCGCCAGCAGCCCCGGGACAGGCTACTATAGCAATCAGCCCCAGCATTTT. It yields the protein CASSPGTGYYSNQPQHF.